This TCR beta chain emerged from a study of blood T cell repertoires in COVID-19. Study overall: COVID-19 samples, acute and convalescent, were from the United States, Italy and Spain. T cells, B-cell-depleted T cells, or PBMCs provided the cDNA or gDNA that served as material.

Original processing methods: Scientists estimated how many nucleated cells there were by amplifying reference gene primers. Method: immunoSEQ multiplex PCR; TCRdb's copy keeps in-frame clones and lacks some. That table gives V, J and clone size, and the DNA gave D and trimming. The top ten clones hold about 6.8% of a sample with about 190,000 clones, roughly 84% of them seen once. The germline CDR1 and CDR2 sequences are ENHRY and SYGVKD. The V gene end was trimmed by 6 bases and the J gene end by 0 bases; junction bases not matched to a gene: 12. CDR3 length equals 17 residues. The sequence was collected from a woman in her thirties or forties who had recovered from COVID-19. The V and J genes are TRBV10-3 and TRBJ1-2; 8 nucleotides match TRBD1. Sequenced: peripheral blood. The CDR3 DNA follows: TGTGCCATCAGCGATACCCGGACAGGGAAGGCTAACTATGGCTACACCTTC. It is translated as CAISDTRTGKANYGYTF.